This T cell receptor (beta chain) stems from a study of blood T cell repertoires in COVID-19. Study-level information: Donors in the United States, Italy and Spain gave samples during acute or convalescent COVID-19. T cells, B-cell-depleted T cells, or PBMCs provided the cDNA or gDNA that served as material.

Authors' processing steps: Estimation of nucleated cell counts was performed using reference gene primer amplification. Generated by immunoSEQ multiplex PCR, the TCRdb table keeps only in-frame clones and is missing some. V and J calls and clone size are those listed in that table; D and trimming were worked out from the DNA. The sample lists over 80,000 clones, roughly 86% occurring once. The germline V gene encodes CDR1 LNHNV and CDR2 YYDKDF (reference sequence). V was clipped by 1 base and J by 8 bases; unmatched bases: 2. The CDR3 length is 14 residues. The sample comprised peripheral blood. This clonotype originated in a man in his sixties or seventies with acute or convalescent COVID-19. V is TRBV15 and J is TRBJ1-6, with TRBD1 identical over 7 bases. The DNA for the CDR3 is TGTGCCACCAGCAGAGGGGGGACAGATTCACCCCTCCACTTT. It codes for CATSRGGTDSPLHF.